The clone carrying this T cell receptor beta chain turned up a few times. The antigen remains unidentified. The source of the sample is a study of T cells after yellow fever vaccination. Study outcomes and limitations: Abundant clonotypes from the bulk population could get into FACS-sorted repertoires as contaminants. Researchers noted that a small share of clonotypes showed up in both CD4 and CD8 compartments. Once the booster was given, most primary-vaccination clones reappeared, at 95% to 98% for CD4 and more than 85% for CD8.

The germline V gene has CDR1 SEHNR and CDR2 FQNEAQ (reference sequence). This CDR3 comprises 14 residues. The trim removed 6 bases at V and 4 bases at J, leaving 4 bases unmatched. The TCR cDNA carried a universal primer site and UMIs from 5'RACE template switching. TCRdb used MiXCR to reprocess the 5' RACE reads, holding one entry per CDR3 protein. The repertoire holds about 360,000 distinct CDR3 sequences, with 6.2% as singletons. The sequence derives from a man in his thirties or forties who received the YFV17D yellow fever vaccine. The rearrangement joins TRBV7-9 to TRBJ1-4, with 8 bases aligning to TRBD1. The sample in question was PBMCs, obtained 5 days after the yellow fever booster vaccination. In nucleotides, the CDR3 is TGTGCCAGCAGAGACAGGGGTGATAATGAAAAACTGTTTTTT. Residues: CASRDRGDNEKLFF.